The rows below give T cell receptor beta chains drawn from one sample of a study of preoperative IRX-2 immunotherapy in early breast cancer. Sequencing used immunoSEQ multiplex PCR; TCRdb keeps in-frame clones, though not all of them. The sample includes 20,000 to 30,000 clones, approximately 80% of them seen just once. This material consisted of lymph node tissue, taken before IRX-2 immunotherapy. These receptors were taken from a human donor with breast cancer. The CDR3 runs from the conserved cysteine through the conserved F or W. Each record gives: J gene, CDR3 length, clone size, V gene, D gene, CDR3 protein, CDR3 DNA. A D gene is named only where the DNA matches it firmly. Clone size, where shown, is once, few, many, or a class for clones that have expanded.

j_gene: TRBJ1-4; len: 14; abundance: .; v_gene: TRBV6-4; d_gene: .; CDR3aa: CASSYSWSTEKLFF; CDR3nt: TGTGCCAGCAGTTACTCGTGGTCCACGGAAAAACTGTTTTTT
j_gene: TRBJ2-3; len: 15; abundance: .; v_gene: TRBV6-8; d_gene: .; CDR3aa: CASSYSPPTTDTQYF; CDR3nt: TGTGCCAGCAGTTATTCTCCGCCTACCACAGATACGCAGTATTTT
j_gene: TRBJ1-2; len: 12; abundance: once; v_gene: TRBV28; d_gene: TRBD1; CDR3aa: CASSLTGGGYTF; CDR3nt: TGTGCCAGCAGTTTAACAGGGGGCGGCTACACCTTC
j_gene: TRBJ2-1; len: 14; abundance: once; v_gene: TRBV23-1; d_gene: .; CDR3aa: CASSQAWGSNEQFF; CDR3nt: TGCGCCAGCAGCCAAGCCTGGGGCTCCAATGAGCAGTTCTTC
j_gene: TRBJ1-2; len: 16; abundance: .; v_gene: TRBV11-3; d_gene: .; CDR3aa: CASSLDPRGANYGYTF; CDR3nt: TGTGCCAGCAGCTTGGACCCCAGGGGAGCTAACTATGGCTACACCTTC
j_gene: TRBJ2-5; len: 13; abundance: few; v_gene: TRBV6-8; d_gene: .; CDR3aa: CASGGDLQETQYF; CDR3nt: TGTGCCAGCGGGGGAGACCTCCAAGAGACCCAGTACTTC
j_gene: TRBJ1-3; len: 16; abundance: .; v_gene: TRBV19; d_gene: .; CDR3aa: CASSQPRRATGNTIYF; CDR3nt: TGTGCCAGTAGTCAGCCTAGAAGGGCAACTGGAAACACCATATATTTT
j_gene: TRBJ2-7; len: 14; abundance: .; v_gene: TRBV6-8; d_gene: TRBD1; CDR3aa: CAITAGTGLSEQYF; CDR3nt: TGTGCCATCACCGCCGGGACAGGTCTCTCCGAGCAGTACTTC
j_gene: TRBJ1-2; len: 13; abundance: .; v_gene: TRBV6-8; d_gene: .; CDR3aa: CASSPGEHYGYTF; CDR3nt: TGTGCCAGCAGTCCAGGGGAGCACTATGGCTACACCTTC
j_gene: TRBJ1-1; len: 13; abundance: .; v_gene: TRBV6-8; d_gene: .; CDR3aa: CASSYRTNTEAFF; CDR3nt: TGTGCCAGCAGTTACCGGACCAACACTGAAGCTTTCTTT
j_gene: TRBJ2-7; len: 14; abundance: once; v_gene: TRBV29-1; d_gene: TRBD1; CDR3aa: CSVAGTGNSYEQYF; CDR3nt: TGCAGCGTTGCCGGGACAGGGAATTCCTACGAGCAGTACTTC
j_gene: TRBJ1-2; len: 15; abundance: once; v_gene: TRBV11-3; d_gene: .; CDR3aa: CASSLETGPAYGYTF; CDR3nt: TGTGCCAGCAGCTTGGAGACAGGCCCGGCCTATGGCTACACCTTC
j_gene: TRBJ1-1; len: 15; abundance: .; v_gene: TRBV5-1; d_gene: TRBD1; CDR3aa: CASSPMGQVNTEAFF; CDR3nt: TGCGCCAGCAGCCCCATGGGACAGGTGAACACTGAAGCTTTCTTT
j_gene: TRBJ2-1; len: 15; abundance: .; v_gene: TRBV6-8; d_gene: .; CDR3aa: CASSYGGSSYNEQFF; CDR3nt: TGTGCCAGCAGTTACGGCGGTAGCTCCTACAATGAGCAGTTCTTC
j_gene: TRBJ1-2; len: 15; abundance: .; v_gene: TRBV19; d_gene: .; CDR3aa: CASTPLRDGTLSYTF; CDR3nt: TGTGCCAGTACCCCCCTCCGGGACGGAACATTAAGCTACACCTTC
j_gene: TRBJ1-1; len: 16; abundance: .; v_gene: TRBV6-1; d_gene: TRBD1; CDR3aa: CASSEGQGAVPPPAFF; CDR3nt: TGTGCCAGCAGTGAAGGGCAGGGGGCGGTCCCCCCCCCGGCTTTCTTT
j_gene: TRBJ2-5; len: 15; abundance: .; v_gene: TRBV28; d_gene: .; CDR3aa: CASRAGGSYQETQYF; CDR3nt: TGTGCTTCAAGGGCCGGGGGCTCCTACCAAGAGACCCAGTACTTC
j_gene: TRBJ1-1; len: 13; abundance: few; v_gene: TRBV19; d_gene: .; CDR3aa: CASSPMVNTEAFF; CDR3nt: TGTGCCAGTAGCCCGATGGTGAACACTGAAGCTTTCTTT
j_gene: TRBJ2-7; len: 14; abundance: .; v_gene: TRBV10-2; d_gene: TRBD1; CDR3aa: CASSRTGGSYEQYF; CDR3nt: TGCGCCAGCAGCAGAACAGGGGGCTCCTACGAGCAGTACTTC
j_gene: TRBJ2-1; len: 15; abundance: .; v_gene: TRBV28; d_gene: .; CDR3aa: CASSLSAILNNEQFF; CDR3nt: TGTGCCAGCAGTTTATCCGCTATTTTAAACAATGAGCAGTTCTTC
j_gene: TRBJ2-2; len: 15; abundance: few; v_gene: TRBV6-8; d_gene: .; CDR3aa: CASSENRMGTGELFF; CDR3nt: TGTGCCAGCAGTGAGAACAGAATGGGCACCGGGGAGCTGTTTTTT
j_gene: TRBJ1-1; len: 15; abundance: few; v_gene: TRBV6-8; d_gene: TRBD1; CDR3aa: CASSSDRAMNTEAFF; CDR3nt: TGTGCCAGCAGTTCGGACAGGGCCATGAACACTGAAGCTTTCTTT
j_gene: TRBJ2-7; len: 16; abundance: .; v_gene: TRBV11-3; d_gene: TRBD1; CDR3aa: CASTLGGQRTSYEQYF; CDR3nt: TGTGCCAGCACCCTAGGGGGACAGCGGACCTCCTACGAGCAGTACTTC
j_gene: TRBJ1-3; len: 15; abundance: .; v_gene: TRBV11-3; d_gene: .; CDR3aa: CASSLGKNPGNTIYF; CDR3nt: TGTGCCAGCAGCTTGGGGAAGAACCCTGGAAACACCATATATTTT
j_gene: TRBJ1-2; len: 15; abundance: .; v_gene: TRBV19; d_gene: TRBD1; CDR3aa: CASSTQGEANYGYTF; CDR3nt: TGTGCCAGTAGTACCCAGGGGGAAGCTAACTATGGCTACACCTTC
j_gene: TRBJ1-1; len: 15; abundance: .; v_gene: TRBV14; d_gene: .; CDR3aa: CASSQFQGQGTEAFF; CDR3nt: TGTGCCAGCAGCCAATTCCAGGGGCAGGGGACTGAAGCTTTCTTT
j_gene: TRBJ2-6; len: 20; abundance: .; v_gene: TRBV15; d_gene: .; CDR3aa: CATSRDLIKESISGANVLTF; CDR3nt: TGTGCCACCAGCAGAGATTTAATTAAGGAGTCCATCTCTGGGGCCAACGTCCTGACTTTC
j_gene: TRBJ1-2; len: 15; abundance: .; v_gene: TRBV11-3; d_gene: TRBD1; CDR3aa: CASSRRDRGRGGYTF; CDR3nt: TGTGCCAGCAGCCGCCGGGACAGGGGGCGAGGGGGCTACACCTTC
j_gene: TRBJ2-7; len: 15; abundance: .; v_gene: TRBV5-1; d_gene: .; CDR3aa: CASSSSGQSSYEQYF; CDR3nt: TGCGCCAGCAGCTCGTCGGGACAAAGCTCCTACGAGCAGTACTTC
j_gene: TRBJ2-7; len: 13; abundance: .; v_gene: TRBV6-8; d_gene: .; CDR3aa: CASSYYRGYEQYF; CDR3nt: TGTGCCAGCAGTTATTATAGGGGCTACGAGCAGTACTTC
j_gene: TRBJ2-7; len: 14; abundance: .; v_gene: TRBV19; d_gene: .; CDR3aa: CASSWRISSYEQYF; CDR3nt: TGTGCCAGTAGTTGGAGAATCTCTTCCTACGAGCAGTACTTC
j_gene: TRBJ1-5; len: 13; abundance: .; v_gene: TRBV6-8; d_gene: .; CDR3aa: CASSFQGNQPQHF; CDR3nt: TGTGCCAGCAGTTTTCAGGGCAATCAGCCCCAGCATTTT
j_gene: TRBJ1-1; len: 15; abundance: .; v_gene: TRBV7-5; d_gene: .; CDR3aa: CASSLGGQGGTEAFF; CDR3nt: TGTGCCAGCAGCCTGGGGGGTCAGGGAGGGACTGAAGCTTTCTTT
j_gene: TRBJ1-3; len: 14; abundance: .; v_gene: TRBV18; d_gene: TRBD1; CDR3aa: CASSPPDRVNTIYF; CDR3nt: TGTGCCAGCTCACCACCGGACAGGGTGAACACCATATATTTT
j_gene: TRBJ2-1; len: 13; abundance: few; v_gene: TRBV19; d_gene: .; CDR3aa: CASSTSRGTEQFF; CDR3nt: TGTGCCAGTAGTACCTCGAGGGGGACCGAGCAGTTCTTC
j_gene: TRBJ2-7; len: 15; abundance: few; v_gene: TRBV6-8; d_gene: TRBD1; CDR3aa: CASSYADRGLYEQYF; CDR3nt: TGTGCCAGCAGTTACGCGGACAGGGGGCTGTACGAGCAGTACTTC
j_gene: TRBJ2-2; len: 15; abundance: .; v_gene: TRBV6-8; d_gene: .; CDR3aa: CASTEQGGHTGELFF; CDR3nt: TGTGCCAGCACGGAACAGGGGGGGCACACCGGGGAGCTGTTTTTT
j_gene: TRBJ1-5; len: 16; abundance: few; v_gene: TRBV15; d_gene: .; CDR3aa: CATSREAGGGFQPQHF; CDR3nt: TGTGCCACCAGCAGAGAGGCAGGAGGGGGTTTTCAGCCCCAGCATTTT
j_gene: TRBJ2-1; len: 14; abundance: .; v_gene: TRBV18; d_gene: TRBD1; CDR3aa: CASSPPPTGNEQFF; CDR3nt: TGTGCCAGCTCACCACCGCCGACAGGGAATGAGCAGTTCTTC
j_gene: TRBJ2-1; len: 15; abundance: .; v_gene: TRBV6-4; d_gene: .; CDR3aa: CASIQTGGQANEQFF; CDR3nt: TGTGCCAGCATTCAAACTGGTGGGCAGGCCAATGAGCAGTTCTTC
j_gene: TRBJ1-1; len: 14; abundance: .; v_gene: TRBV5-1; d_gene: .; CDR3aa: CASSTPTGGTEAFF; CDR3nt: TGCGCCAGCAGCACCCCGACGGGGGGAACTGAAGCTTTCTTT